The 26 T cell receptor beta chains below were found in one sample sequenced in a study of cytomegalovirus exposure and HLA in healthy donors. A multiplex PCR was run with 60 Vbeta primers and 13 Jbeta primers. Data came from immunoSEQ multiplex PCR; TCRdb stores just in-frame clones and leaves some out. Of about 160,000 clones listed, approximately 84% are singletons. Input material: PBMCs. These receptors originate from a woman in her forties or fifties in good health and CMV-seropositive.

The chain couples TRBV5-1 to TRBJ2-1; tentatively, D is TRBD1 (5 bases). The ends were cut back, 0 bases at V and 5 bases at J, with 9 bases in the middle. Germline CDR1 and CDR2: SGHRS and YFSETQ. The CDR3 consists of 14 residues. Here the CDR3 reads CASSLVQEHNEQFF. The CDR3, as DNA: TGCGCCAGCAGCTTGGTACAGGAACACAATGAGCAGTTCTTC.

The chain is built from TRBV30 and TRBJ1-4; 9 bases match TRBD1. From germline, CDR1 is GTSNPN and CDR2 SVGIG (reference sequence). The V gene end was trimmed by 2 bases and the J gene end by 8 bases; junction bases not matched to a gene: 15. The CDR3 extends over 17 amino acids. The CDR3 region has the DNA TGTGCCTGGAGTTCCTCAAAACAGGGGGCTCGAGGAGAAAAACTGTTTTTT. It yields the protein CAWSSSKQGARGEKLFF.

This chain uses TRBV13 with TRBJ1-1; D might be TRBD1 (6 bases). V lost 2 bases and J lost 5, with 9 bases in between. Germline CDR1 PRHDT, CDR2 FYEKMQ (reference sequence). The CDR3 runs 13 residues. CDR3 coding DNA: TGTGCCAGCAGCTTACAAGGGGGAACTGAAGCTTTCTTT. The encoded protein is CASSLQGGTEAFF.

This chain joins TRBV10-1 and TRBJ2-3, with a possible D match to TRBD2 (5 bases). With 2 bases removed from V and 0 bases from J, the gap between germline ends came to 12 bases. The CDR3 has 16 amino acids. CDR1 WNHNN and CDR2 SYGVQD come from the germline V gene (reference sequence). The CDR3 sequence is CASSEIRLSSTDTQYF. The DNA of the CDR3 is TGCGCCAGCAGTGAGATAAGACTATCGAGCACAGATACGCAGTATTTT.

In regard to this clone: At one boundary the junction diverges from the germline segment, which might be a read error. The V call is TRBV6-5, the J call TRBJ2-4; 7 nucleotides line up with TRBD1. The CDR3 sequence is 14 residues long. From germline, CDR1 is MNHEY and CDR2 SVGAGI. CDR3 coding DNA: TGTGCCAGCAGTTTTGGGACAGCCAAAAACAGTCAGTACTTC. This encodes CASSFGTAKNSQYF.

J is TRBJ1-1 and V is TRBV5-4, with D perhaps matching TRBD1 (5 bases). V was trimmed by 5 bases and J by 4 bases, leaving 15 bases between them. This CDR3 spans 14 amino acids. Germline lookup yields CDR1 SGHNT and CDR2 YYREEE (reference sequence). The CDR3 sequence: CASRPDVTGTEAFF. CDR3 in DNA: TGTGCCAGCAGGCCTGACGTAACAGGCACTGAAGCTTTCTTT.

The chain joins TRBV2 to TRBJ2-5, with D maybe TRBD2 (6 bases). Germline CDR1 reads SNHLY; CDR2 reads FYNNEI. The V end lost 6 bases, the J end lost 5 bases, and 22 bases lay between the germline ends. The length of the CDR3 is 16 residues. The CDR3 DNA is TGTGCCAGCAGGCCCGACGGGGAGCCAAGCGGGGAGACCCAGTACTTC. It codes for CASRPDGEPSGETQYF.

This clone came up a few times. V gene TRBV11-2 combines with J gene TRBJ1-4; TRBD1 matches 11 bases. Germline V lookup: CDR1 SGHAT, CDR2 FQNNGV. V shed 5 bases and J 7 bases; nucleotides not matched to a gene: 3. The CDR3 runs to 14 residues. The CDR3 sequence is CASSTGTGGEKLFF. CDR3 in DNA: TGTGCCAGCAGCACCGGGACAGGGGGTGAAAAACTGTTTTTT.

The J gene is TRBJ1-4, the V gene TRBV4-2; TRBD1 aligns across 9 bases. The CDR3 covers 15 residues. J lost 8 bases, V lost 2 bases, and 6 bases had no gene match. Germline CDR1 and CDR2: LGHNA and YNFKEQ. The CDR3 bases are TGTGCCAGCAGCCAAAGCGGGACAGGGAGAGAAAAACTGTTTTTT. Its protein product is CASSQSGTGREKLFF.

This clone was recorded a few times. The chain has TRBV7-2 and TRBJ1-5; D call uncertain. V was pared by 2 bases and J by 7 bases, with 9 bases between. There are 13 residues in the CDR3. The germline CDR1 and CDR2 sequences are SGHTA and FQGNSA. The CDR3 sequence: CASSLRVRQPQHF. Here the CDR3 DNA reads TGTGCCAGCAGCTTACGAGTTCGCCAGCCCCAGCATTTT.

The gene calls are TRBV28 and TRBJ2-7, with D perhaps TRBD1 (6 bases). Between the trimmed V and J ends, which lost 7 bases and 7 bases, there was a span of 17 bases. Germline V gene data show CDR1 as MDHEN and CDR2 as SYDVKM. The CDR3 is 13 amino acids. The CDR3 region is CASILRGKEEQYF. Written as DNA, the CDR3 is TGTGCCAGCATCCTAAGGGGGAAGGAGGAGCAGTACTTC.

The V call is TRBV28, the J call TRBJ1-1, with TRBD1 matching 8 bases. This CDR3 comprises 14 residues. The V and J ends lost 6 bases and 11 bases, in that order; junction bases with no gene match: 14. Per germline, CDR1 MDHEN and CDR2 SYDVKM. CDR3 protein: CASRRQGPGGEAFF. For the CDR3, the DNA is TGTGCCAGCAGACGACAGGGGCCGGGGGGAGAGGCTTTCTTT.

This chain links TRBV6-1 with TRBJ2-7; 9 nucleotides match TRBD1. Germline assignment: CDR1 MNHNS and CDR2 SASEGT. This CDR3 region has 13 residues. J lost 2 bases, V lost 5 bases, and 1 base had no gene match. The CDR3 loop is CASSWTGAYEQYF. The CDR3 nucleotides read TGTGCCAGCAGTTGGACAGGGGCCTACGAGCAGTACTTC.

The chain carries TRBV19 and TRBJ2-5; D possibly corresponds to TRBD1 (5 bases). Trimming cost V 1 base and J 5 bases, with 14 bases left between them. The CDR3 contains 15 residues. From germline, CDR1 is LNHDA and CDR2 SQIVND (reference sequence). The chain's CDR3 is CASSIGPTPGETQYF. The CDR3 DNA sequence: TGTGCCAGTAGTATAGGACCGACCCCAGGGGAGACCCAGTACTTC.

The chain combines TRBV7-7 with TRBJ1-3; D not resolved. This CDR3 is built from 11 residues. Germline values: CDR1 SSHAT, CDR2 FNYEAQ (reference sequence). The CDR3 loop reads CATSNGNTIYF. In DNA, the CDR3 is TGTGCTACGAGCAACGGAAACACCATATATTTT.

This clone was observed a few times. The CDR3 protein is CASSLVVGYEQYF. DNA for the CDR3: TGCGCCAGCAGCCTTGTCGTCGGCTACGAGCAGTACTTC. The chain combines TRBV5-1 with TRBJ2-7, with no clear D. CDR1 is SGHRS, CDR2 YFSETQ, per germline. Trimming left V 4 bases short and J 3 bases short, with 11 bases between. The CDR3 runs 13 residues.

J is TRBJ1-1 and V is TRBV18; D remains unclear. Trimming pared 0 bases from V and 4 bases from J, leaving 9 bases between. There are 14 residues in the CDR3. Germline V CDR1 and CDR2: KGHSH, LQKENI. In nucleotides, the CDR3 is TGTGCCAGCTCACCACCGGGCACAGTCACTGAAGCTTTCTTT. Its translation: CASSPPGTVTEAFF.

The gene calls are TRBV30 and TRBJ2-5; D possibly corresponds to TRBD2 (7 bases). Germline lookup yields CDR1 GTSNPN and CDR2 SVGIG (reference sequence). V lost 8 bases and J 3 bases, leaving 16 bases between the germline ends. The CDR3 consists of 13 residues. This chain's CDR3 is CALRGGGEETQYF. Written as DNA, the CDR3 is TGTGCCCTAAGAGGGGGGGGCGAAGAGACCCAGTACTTC.

The chain recombines TRBV29-1 with TRBJ2-7; 11 bases line up with TRBD2. V gave up 5 bases and J gave up 5 bases; unmatched junction bases: 8. CDR3 size: 14 residues. Germline V gene data show CDR1 as SQVTM and CDR2 as ANQGSEA. CDR3 loop: CSVLTSGEAHEQYF. CDR3 DNA: TGCAGCGTTCTGACTAGCGGGGAAGCCCACGAGCAGTACTTC.

This clone was counted once. The V gene is TRBV11-2, the J gene TRBJ2-7, with D perhaps matching TRBD2 (6 bases). The CDR3 spans 15 residues. Trimming shortened V by 0 bases and J by 3 bases, and 12 bases separated the two germline ends. Germline V gene sequence: CDR1 SGHAT, CDR2 FQNNGV. In nucleotides, the CDR3 is TGTGCCAGCAGCTTAGAGGGACTTCCGGTCTACGAGCAGTACTTC. Its protein product is CASSLEGLPVYEQYF.

Note on this clone: At one end the junction does not follow the germline gene, possibly because of a read error. The CDR3 loop reads CASSLALTDTQYF. CDR3 nucleotide sequence: TGTGCCAGCAGCTTAGCATTGACAGATACGCAATATTTT. The V and J genes are TRBV7-2 and TRBJ2-3; D may be TRBD1 (5 bases). Germline V CDR1 and CDR2: SGHTA, FQGNSA. CDR3 size: 13 residues.

This clone came up once. This rearrangement joins TRBV11-2 to TRBJ2-7; 9 nucleotides agree with TRBD1. The germline V gene encodes CDR1 SGHAT and CDR2 FQNNGV. J was trimmed by 0 bases and V by 6 bases; bases with no gene match: 9. The CDR3 loop spans 16 amino acids. The CDR3 DNA reads TGTGCCAGCAGTGCACAGGGGGCCCCTCTCTCCTACGAGCAGTACTTC. It translates to CASSAQGAPLSYEQYF.

This clone has a single count. The chain couples TRBV4-2 to TRBJ1-1, with 10 bases fitting TRBD1. With V trimmed by 4 bases and J by 3 bases, 5 bases remained unmatched. From germline, CDR1 is LGHNA and CDR2 YNFKEQ. The CDR3 has 15 residues. The CDR3 DNA is TGTGCCAGCAGCCGAGATGGACAGGGGGACACTGAAGCTTTCTTT. It yields the protein CASSRDGQGDTEAFF.

The chain employs TRBV18 and TRBJ1-2; TRBD1 matches 8 bases. The CDR3 runs to 13 residues. J gave up 8 bases and V 6 bases, and 8 bases lay outside the gene matches. CDR1 KGHSH and CDR2 LQKENI come from the germline V gene. The DNA of the CDR3 is TGTGCCAGCTCCCAGGGACAGGCCGACGGCTACACCTTC. Translating it yields CASSQGQADGYTF.

The chain carries TRBV14 and TRBJ2-1, with 7 bases aligning to TRBD2. The V gene's germline CDR1 is SGHDN and CDR2 FVKESK. The CDR3 length is 18 residues. The ends lost 3 bases at V and 2 bases at J; junction bases unmatched: 13. CDR3 DNA sequence: TGTGCCAGCAGCCACAAGGAAGCGGGACCCTCTCCCTACAATGAGCAGTTCTTC. It is translated as CASSHKEAGPSPYNEQFF.

This chain joins TRBV6-1 and TRBJ1-2; 10 nucleotides line up with TRBD1. CDR3 length: 17 amino acids. J gave up 2 bases and V 2 bases, and 8 bases lay outside the gene matches. Germline V gene lookup returns CDR1 MNHNS and CDR2 SASEGT. The CDR3 DNA reads TGTGCCAGCAGTGAAAGAATCCCGGGACAGGGGAACTATGGCTACACCTTC. Protein product: CASSERIPGQGNYGYTF.